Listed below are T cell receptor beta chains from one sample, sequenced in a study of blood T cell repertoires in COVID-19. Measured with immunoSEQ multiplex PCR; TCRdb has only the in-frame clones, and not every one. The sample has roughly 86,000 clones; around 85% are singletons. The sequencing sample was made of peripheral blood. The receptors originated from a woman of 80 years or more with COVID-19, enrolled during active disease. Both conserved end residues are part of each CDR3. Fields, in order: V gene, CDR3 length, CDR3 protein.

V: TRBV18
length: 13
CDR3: CASSPGRDNEQFF

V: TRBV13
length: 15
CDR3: CASSSSGTGSFSQYF

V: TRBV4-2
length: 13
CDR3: CASSLQVSHEQYF

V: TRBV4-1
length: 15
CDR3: CASSQGLAKSYEQYF

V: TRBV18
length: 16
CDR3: CASSEQAGGGADTQYF

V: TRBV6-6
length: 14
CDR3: CASWARETATEAFF

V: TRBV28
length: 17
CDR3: CASSRAQTSSYNSPLHF

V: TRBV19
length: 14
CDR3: CASSIPGIDYGYTF

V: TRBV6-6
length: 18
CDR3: CASSPRTTSGRSAGELFF

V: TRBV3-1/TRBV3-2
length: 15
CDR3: CASSRTGGRNQPQHF

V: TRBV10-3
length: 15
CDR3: CAISESTGGGNTIYF

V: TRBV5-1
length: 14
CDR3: CASSLGTGRTEAFF

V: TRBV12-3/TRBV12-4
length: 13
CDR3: CASIRDRAYGYTF

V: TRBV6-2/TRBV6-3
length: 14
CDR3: CASSYEGQVYGYTF

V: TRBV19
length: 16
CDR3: CASSTLAGVQYNEQFF

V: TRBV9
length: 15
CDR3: CASSVAGQGTETQYF

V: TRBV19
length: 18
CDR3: CASSFGPLGLAGAYEQYF

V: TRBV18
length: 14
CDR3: CASSPDRGPYEQYF

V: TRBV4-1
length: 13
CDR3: CASSHPGSYEQYF

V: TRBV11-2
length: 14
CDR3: CATSGSLNTGELFF

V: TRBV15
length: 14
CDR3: CATSRGGSGNEQFF

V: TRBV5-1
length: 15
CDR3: CASTPLAYSTDTQYF

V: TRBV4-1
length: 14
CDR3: CASSQDRGGDTQYF

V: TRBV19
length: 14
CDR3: CASLNRGRGNTIYF

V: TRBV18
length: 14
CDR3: CASSPPRQNYGYTF

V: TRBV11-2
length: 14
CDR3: CASSRDRVTGELFF

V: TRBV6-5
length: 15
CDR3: CASNYFRTGYGGYTF

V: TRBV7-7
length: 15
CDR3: CASSLDGRGDREQYF

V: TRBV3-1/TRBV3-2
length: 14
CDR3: CASSLTSGSDEQFF

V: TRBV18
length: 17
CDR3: CASSPGWQGTTNEKLFF

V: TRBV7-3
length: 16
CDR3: CASSEGTAASTDTQYF

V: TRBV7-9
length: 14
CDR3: CASSLAGAKNIQYF

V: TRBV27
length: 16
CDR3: CASSTRGEVSNQPQHF

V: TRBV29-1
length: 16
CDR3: CSVEVFGARTTYEQYF

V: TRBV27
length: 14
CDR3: CASRGLAGENEQFF

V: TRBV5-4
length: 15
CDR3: CASSLAGEIYNEQFF

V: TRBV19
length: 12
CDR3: CASSPRGGEAFF

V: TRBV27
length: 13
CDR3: CASRLTGSYEQYF

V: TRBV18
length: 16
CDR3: CASSPQRTGQSQPQHF

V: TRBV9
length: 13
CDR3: CAGNRSRGETQYF

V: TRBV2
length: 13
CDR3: CASPRVAGETQYF

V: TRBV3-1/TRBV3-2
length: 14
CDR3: CASSHLDWARGQYF

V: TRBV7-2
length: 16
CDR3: CASSPNRGLSNQPQHF

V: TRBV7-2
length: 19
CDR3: CASSTRTSGVYVGQETQYF

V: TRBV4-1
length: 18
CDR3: CASSHRTAPGLAGYEQYF

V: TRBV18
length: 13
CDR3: CASSPLTGWEQFF